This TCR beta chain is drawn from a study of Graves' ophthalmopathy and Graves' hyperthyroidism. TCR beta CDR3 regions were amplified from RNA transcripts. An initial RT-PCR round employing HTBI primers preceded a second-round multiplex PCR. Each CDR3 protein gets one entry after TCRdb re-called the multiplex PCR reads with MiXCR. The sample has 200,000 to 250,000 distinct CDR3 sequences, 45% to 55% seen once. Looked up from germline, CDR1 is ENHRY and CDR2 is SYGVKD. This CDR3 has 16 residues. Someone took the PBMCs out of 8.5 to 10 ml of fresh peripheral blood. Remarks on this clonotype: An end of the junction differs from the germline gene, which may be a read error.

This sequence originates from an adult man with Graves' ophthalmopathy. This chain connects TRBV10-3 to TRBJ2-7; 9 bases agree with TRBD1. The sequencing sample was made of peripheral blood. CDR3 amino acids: CASSALTGGSSYEQYF. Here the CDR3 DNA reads TGTGCCAGCAGTGCCCTGACAGGGGGGAGCTCCTACGAGCAGTACTTC.